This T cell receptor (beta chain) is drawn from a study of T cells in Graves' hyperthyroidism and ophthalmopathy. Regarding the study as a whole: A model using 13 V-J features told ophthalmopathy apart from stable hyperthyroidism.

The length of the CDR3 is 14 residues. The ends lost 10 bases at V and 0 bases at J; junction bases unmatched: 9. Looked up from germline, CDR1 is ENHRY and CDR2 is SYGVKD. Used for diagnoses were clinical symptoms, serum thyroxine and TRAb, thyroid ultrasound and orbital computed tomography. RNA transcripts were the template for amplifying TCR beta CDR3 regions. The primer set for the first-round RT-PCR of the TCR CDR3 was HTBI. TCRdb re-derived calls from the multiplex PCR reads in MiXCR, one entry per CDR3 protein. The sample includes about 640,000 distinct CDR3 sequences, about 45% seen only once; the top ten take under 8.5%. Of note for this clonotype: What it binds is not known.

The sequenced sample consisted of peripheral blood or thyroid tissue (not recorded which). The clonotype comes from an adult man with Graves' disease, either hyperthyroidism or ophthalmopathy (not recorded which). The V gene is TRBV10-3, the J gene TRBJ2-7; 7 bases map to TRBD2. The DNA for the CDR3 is TGTGCCAGTTCCACGGGAGGCCTCTCCTACGAGCAGTACTTC. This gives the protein CASSTGGLSYEQYF.